This T cell receptor beta chain is from a study of PD-1 blockade in classical Hodgkin lymphoma. Study results and caveats: For complete responders, baseline diversity was comparable to that of newly diagnosed patients. According to reports, newly diagnosed patients had lower baseline TCR diversity than healthy donors, and relapsed/refractory patients had lower baseline TCR diversity still.

Clones were read by immunoSEQ multiplex PCR, and TCRdb kept only the in-frame ones, dropping some. The sample records several thousand clones, about three fifths being singletons. Relapse was seen in all patients after autologous stem cell transplantation, and brentuximab vedotin exposure was variable. By its share, this clone is large. Its antigen is unknown. The TCR was taken from a human donor with classical Hodgkin lymphoma. Sequencing was performed on peripheral blood mononuclear cells (PBMCs), taken before the second cycle of nivolumab.

DNA for the CDR3: TGTGCCAGCAGCTCCGCGTATAGGGAGACCCAGTACTTC. It codes for CASSSAYRETQYF. The chain employs TRBV7-2 and TRBJ2-5; D remains unclear. Looked up from germline, CDR1 is SGHTA and CDR2 is FQGNSA. This CDR3 contains 13 residues. V lost 4 bases and J 5 bases, leaving 11 bases between the germline ends.